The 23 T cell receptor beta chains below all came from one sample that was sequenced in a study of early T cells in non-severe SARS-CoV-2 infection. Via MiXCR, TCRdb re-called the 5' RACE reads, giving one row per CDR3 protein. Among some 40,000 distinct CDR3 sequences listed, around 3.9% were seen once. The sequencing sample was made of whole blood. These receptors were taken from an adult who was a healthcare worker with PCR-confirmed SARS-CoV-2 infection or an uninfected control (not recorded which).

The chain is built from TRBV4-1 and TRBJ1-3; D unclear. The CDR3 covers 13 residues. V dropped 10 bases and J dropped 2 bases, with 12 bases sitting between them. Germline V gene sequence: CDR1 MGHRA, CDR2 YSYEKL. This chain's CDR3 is CANRGGPGNTIYF. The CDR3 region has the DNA TGCGCCAACAGAGGCGGGCCTGGAAACACCATATATTTT.

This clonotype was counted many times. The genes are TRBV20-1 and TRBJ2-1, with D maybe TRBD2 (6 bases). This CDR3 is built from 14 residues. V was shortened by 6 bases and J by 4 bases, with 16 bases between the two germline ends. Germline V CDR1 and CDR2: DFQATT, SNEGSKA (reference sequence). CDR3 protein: CSAAGGPGYNEQFF. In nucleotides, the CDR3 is TGCAGTGCAGCAGGAGGGCCGGGATACAATGAGCAGTTCTTC.

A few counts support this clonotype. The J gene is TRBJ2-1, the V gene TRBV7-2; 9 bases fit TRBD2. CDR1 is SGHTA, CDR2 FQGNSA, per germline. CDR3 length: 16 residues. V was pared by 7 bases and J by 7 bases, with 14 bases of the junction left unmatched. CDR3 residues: CASTLSTSGSKNEQFF. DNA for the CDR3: TGTGCCAGCACCCTATCGACTAGCGGTTCAAAGAATGAGCAGTTCTTC.

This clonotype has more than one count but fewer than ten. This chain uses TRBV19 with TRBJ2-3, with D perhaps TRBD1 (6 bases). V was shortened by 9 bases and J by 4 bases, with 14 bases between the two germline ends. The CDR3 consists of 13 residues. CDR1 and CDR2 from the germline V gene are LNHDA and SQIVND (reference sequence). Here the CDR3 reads CASLRTGSDTQYF. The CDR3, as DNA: TGTGCCAGCCTACGAACAGGGTCAGATACGCAGTATTTT.

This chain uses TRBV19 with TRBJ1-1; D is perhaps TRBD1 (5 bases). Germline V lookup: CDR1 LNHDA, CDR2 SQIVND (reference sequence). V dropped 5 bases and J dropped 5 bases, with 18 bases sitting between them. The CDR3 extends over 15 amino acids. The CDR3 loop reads CASSYVGRGKTEAFF. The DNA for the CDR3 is TGTGCCAGTAGTTACGTCGGGAGGGGAAAGACTGAAGCTTTCTTT.

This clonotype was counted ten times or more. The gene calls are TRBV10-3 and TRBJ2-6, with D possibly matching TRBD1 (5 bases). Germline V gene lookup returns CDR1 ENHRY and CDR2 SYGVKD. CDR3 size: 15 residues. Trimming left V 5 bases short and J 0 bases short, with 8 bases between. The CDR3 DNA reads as TGTGCCATCAGTCCCCAGGGCTCTGGGGCCAACGTCCTGACTTTC. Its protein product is CAISPQGSGANVLTF.

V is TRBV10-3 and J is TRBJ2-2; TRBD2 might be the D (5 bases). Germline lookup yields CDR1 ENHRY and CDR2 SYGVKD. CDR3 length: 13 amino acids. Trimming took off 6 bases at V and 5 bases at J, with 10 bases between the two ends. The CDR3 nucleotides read TGTGCCATCAGGGAACGCGGGACCGGGGAGCTGTTTTTT. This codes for CAIRERGTGELFF.

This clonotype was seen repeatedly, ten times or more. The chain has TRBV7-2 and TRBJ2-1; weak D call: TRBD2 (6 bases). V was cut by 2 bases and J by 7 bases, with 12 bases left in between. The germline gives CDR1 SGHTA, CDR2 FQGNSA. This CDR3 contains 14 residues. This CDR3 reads CASSLKRENNEQFF. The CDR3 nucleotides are TGTGCCAGCAGCTTAAAACGGGAGAATAATGAGCAGTTCTTC.

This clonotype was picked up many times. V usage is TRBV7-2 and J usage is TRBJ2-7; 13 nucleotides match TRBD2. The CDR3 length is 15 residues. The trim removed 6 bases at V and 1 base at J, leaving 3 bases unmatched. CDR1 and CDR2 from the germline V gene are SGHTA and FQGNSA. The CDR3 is CASRPGLAGSYEQYF. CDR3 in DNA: TGTGCCAGCAGACCGGGACTAGCGGGATCCTACGAGCAGTACTTC.

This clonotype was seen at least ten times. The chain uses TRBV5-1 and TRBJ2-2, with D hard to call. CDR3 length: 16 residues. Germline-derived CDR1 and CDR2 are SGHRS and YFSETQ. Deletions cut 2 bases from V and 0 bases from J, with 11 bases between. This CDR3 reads CASSFNGPANTGELFF. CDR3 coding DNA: TGCGCCAGCAGCTTTAACGGGCCTGCGAACACCGGGGAGCTGTTTTTT. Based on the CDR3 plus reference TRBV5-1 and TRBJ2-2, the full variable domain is KAGVTQTPRYLIKTRGQQVTLSCSPISGHRSVSWYQQTPGQGLQFLFEYFSETQRNKGNFPGRFSGRQFSNSRSEMNVSTLELGDSALYLCASSFNGPANTGELFFGEGSRLTVL.

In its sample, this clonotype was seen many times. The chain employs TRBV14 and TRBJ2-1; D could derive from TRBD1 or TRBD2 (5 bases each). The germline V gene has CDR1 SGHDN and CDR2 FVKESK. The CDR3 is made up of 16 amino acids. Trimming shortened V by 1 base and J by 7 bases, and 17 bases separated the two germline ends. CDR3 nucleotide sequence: TGTGCCAGCAGCCAAGGGCTCGGGGCTAATTCTAATGAGCAGTTCTTC. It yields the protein CASSQGLGANSNEQFF. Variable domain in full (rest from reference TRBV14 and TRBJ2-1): EAGVTQFPSHSVIEKGQTVTLRCDPISGHDNLYWYRRVMGKEIKFLLHFVKESKQDESGMPNNRFLAERTGGTYSTLKVQPAELEDSGVYFCASSQGLGANSNEQFFGPGTRLTVL.

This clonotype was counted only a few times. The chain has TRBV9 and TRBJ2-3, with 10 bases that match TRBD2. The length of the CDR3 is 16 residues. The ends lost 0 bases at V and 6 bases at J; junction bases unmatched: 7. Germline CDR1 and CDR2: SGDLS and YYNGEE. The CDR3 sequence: CASSVEGTSESDTQYF. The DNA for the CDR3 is TGTGCCAGCAGCGTAGAGGGGACTAGCGAGAGTGATACGCAGTATTTT.

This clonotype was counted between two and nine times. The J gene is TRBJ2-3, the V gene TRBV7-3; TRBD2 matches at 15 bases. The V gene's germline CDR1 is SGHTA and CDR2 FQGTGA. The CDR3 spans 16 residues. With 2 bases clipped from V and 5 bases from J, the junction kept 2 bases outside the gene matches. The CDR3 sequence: CASSLGLAGGIDTQYF. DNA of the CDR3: TGTGCCAGCAGCTTAGGACTAGCGGGAGGGATAGATACGCAGTATTTT.

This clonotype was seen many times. CDR3 protein: CATSGGAGAGGNEQFF. DNA of the CDR3: TGTGCCACCAGTGGCGGTGCGGGAGCGGGGGGCAATGAGCAGTTCTTC. This sequence joins TRBV24-1 and TRBJ2-1; TRBD2 matches at 9 bases. The CDR3 covers 16 residues. V gave up 5 bases and J gave up 6 bases; unmatched junction bases: 10. Per the germline V gene, CDR1 is KGHDR and CDR2 is SFDVKD.

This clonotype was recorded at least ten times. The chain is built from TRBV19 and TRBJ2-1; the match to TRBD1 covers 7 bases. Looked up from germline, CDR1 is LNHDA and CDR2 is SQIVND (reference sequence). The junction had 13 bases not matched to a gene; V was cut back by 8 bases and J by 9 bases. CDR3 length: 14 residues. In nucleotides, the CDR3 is TGTGCCAGTGGGCTAGGGGGCCGAAGAGGTGAGCAGTTCTTC. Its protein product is CASGLGGRRGEQFF.

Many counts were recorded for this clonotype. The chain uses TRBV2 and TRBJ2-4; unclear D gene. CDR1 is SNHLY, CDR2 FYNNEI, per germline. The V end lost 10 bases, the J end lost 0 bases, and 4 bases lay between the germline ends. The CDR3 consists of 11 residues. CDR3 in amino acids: CAKLAKNIQYF. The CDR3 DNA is TGTGCCAAACTAGCCAAAAACATTCAGTACTTC.

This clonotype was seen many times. This chain's CDR3 is CASSAKLAGITDTQYF. CDR3 in DNA: TGTGCCAGCAGCGCCAAGCTAGCGGGAATCACAGATACGCAGTATTTT. The genes are TRBV5-4 and TRBJ2-3, with 9 bases aligning to TRBD2. Germline CDR1 reads SGHNT; CDR2 reads YYREEE (reference sequence). V shed 4 bases and J 2 bases; nucleotides not matched to a gene: 8. This CDR3 region has 16 residues.

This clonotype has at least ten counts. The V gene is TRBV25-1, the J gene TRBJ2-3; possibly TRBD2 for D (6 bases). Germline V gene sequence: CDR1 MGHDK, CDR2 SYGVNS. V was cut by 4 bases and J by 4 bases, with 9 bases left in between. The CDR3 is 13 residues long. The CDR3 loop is CASSGREADTQYF. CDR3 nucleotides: TGTGCCAGCAGTGGCAGGGAGGCAGATACGCAGTATTTT.

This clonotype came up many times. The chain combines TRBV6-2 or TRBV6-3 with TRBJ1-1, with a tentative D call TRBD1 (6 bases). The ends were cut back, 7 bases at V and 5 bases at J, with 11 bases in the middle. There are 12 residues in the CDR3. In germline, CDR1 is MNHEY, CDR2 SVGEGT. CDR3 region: CASKRTVTEAFF. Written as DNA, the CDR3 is TGTGCCAGCAAGAGGACAGTTACTGAAGCTTTCTTT.

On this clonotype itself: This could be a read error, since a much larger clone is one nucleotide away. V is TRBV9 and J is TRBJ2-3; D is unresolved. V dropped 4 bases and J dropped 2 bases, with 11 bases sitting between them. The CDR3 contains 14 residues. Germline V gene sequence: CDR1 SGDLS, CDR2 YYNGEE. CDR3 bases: TGTGCCAGCAGCCCCGGGTTAAACACAGATACGCAGTATTTT. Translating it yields CASSPGLNTDTQYF.

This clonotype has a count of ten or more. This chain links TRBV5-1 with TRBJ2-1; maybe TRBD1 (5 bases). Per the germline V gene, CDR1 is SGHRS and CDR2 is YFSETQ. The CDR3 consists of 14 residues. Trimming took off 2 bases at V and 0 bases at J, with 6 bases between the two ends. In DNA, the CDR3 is TGCGCCAGCAGCTTAGACAGCTCCTACAATGAGCAGTTCTTC. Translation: CASSLDSSYNEQFF.

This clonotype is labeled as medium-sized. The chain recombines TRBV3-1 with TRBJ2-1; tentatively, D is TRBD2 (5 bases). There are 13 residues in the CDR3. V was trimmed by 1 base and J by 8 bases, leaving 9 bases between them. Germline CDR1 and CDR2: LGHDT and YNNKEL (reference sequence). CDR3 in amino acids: CASSQVRRDEQFF. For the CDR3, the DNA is TGTGCCAGCAGCCAAGTTCGGCGGGATGAGCAGTTCTTC.

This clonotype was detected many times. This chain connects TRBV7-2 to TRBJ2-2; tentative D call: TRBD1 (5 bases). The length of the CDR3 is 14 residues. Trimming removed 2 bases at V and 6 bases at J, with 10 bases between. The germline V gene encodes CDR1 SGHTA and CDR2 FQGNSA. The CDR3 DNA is TGTGCCAGCAGCTTATCCAGGGCGGCCGGGGAGCTGTTTTTT. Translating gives CASSLSRAAGELFF.